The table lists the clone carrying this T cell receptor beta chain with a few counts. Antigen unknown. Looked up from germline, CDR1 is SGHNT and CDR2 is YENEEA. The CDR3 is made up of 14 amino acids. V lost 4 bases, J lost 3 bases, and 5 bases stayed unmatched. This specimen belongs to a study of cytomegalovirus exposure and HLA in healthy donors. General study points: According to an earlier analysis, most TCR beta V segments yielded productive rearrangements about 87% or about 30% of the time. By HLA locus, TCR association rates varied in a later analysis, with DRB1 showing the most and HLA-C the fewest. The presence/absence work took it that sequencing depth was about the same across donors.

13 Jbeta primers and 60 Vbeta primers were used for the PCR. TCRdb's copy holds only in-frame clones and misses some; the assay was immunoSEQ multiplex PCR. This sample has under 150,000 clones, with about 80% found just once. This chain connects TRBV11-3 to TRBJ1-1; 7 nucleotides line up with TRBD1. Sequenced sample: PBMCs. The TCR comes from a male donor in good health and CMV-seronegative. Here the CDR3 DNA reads TGTGCCAGCAGCTCAGGGGGAATTGACACTGAAGCTTTCTTT. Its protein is CASSSGGIDTEAFF.